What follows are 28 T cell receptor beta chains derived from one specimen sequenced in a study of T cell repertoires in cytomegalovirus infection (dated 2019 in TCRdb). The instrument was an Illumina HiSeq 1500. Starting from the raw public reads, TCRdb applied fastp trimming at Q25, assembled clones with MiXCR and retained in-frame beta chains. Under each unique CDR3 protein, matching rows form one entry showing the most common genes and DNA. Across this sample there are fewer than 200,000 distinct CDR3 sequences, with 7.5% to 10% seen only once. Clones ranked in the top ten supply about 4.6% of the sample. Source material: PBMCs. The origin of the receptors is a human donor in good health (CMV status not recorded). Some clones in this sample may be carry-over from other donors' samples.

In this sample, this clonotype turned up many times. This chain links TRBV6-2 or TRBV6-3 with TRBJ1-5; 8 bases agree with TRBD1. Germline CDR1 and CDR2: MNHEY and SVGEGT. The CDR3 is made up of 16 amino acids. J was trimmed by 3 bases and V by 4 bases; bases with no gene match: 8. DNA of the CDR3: TGTGCCAGCAGTTCACCCAGGGGGCAAAACAATCAGCCCCAGCATTTT. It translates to CASSSPRGQNNQPQHF.

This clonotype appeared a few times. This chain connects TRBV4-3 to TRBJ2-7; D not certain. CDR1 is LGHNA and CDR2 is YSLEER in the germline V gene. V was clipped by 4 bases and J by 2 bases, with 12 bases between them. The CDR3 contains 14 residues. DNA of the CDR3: TGCGCCAGCAGCCCCGGACCACCAACCTACGAGCAGTACTTC. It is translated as CASSPGPPTYEQYF.

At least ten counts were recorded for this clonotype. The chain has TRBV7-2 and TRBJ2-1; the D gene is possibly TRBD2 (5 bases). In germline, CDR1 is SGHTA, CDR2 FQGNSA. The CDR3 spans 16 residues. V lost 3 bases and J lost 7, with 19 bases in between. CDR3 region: CASSLYLAGVGNEQFF. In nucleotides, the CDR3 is TGTGCCAGCAGCTTGTATCTAGCTGGCGTGGGAAATGAGCAGTTCTTC. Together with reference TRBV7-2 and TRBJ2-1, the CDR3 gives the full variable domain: GAGVSQSPSNKVTEKGKDVELRCDPISGHTALYWYRQSLGQGLEFLIYFQGNSAPDKSGLPSDRFSAERTGGSVSTLTIQRTQQEDSAVYLCASSLYLAGVGNEQFFGPGTRLTVL.

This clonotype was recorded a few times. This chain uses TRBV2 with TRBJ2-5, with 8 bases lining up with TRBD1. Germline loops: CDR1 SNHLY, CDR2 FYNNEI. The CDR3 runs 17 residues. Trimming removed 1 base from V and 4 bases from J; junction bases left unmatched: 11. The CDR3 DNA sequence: TGTGCCAGCAGTGAAGGGTTTTCGAGACAGGGGCCAGAGACCCAGTACTTC. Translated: CASSEGFSRQGPETQYF.

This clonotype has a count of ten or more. DNA of the CDR3: TGTGCCAGCAGCCTACAGGGTGGCAATCAGCCCCAGCATTTT. Protein sequence: CASSLQGGNQPQHF. The chain joins TRBV7-8 to TRBJ1-5, with a tentative D call TRBD1 (6 bases). This CDR3 region has 14 residues. The V gene lost 5 bases and the J gene lost 2 bases, with 10 bases spanning the gap. Germline values: CDR1 SGHVS, CDR2 FQNEAQ.

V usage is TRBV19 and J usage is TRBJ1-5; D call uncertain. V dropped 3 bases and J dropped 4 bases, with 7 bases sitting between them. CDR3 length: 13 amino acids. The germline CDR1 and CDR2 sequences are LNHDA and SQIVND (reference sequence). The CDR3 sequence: CASSIRVNQPQHF. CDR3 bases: TGTGCCAGTAGTATTAGAGTAAATCAGCCCCAGCATTTT.

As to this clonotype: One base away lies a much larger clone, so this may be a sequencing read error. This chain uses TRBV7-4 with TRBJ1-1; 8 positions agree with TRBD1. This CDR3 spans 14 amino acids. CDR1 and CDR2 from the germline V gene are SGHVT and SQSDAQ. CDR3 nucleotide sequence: TGTACCAGCAGCTATTTCAGGACAGGGCGGCGAGCTTTCTTT. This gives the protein CTSSYFRTGRRAFF.

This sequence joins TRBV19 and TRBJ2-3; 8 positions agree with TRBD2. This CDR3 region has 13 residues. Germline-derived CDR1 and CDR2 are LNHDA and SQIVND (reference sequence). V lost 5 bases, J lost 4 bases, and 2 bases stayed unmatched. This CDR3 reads CASSFSGADTQYF. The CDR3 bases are TGTGCCAGTAGTTTTAGCGGGGCAGATACGCAGTATTTT.

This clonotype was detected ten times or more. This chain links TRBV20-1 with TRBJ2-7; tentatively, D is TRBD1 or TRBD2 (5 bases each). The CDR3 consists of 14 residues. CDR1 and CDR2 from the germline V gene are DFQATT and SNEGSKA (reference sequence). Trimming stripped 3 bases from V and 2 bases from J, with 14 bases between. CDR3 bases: TGCAGTGCTAGGTTGCCAGGGAGTCCCTACGAGCAGTACTTC. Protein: CSARLPGSPYEQYF.

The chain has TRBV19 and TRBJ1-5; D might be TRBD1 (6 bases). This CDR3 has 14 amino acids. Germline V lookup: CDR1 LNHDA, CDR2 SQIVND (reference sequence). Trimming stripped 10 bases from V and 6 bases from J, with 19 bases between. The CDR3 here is CATRSQGLGQPQHF. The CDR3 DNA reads TGTGCCACCAGGAGTCAGGGGCTCGGTCAGCCCCAGCATTTT.

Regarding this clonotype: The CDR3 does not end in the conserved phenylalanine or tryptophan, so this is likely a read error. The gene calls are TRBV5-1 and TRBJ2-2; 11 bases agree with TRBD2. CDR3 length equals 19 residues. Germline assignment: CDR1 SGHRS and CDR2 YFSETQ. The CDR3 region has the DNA TGCGCCCGCAGCACCCGCCTGACAGGGACTAGCGGTAACACCGGGGAGCTGTTTGTT. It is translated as CARSTRLTGTSGNTGELFV.

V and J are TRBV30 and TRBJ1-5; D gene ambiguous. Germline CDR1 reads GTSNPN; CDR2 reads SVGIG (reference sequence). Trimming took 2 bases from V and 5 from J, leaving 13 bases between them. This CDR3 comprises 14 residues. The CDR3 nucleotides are TGTGCCTGGAGTAATCGGGCCGCTGATCAGCCCCAGCATTTT. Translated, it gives CAWSNRAADQPQHF.

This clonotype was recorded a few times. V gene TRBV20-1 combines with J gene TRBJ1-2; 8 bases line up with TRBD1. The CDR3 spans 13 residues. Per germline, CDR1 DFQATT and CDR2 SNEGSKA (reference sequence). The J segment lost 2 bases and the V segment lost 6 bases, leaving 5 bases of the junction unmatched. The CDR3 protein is CSAGTGDNYGYTF. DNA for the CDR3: TGCAGTGCCGGGACAGGAGACAACTATGGCTACACCTTC.

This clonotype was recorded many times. CDR3 nucleotide sequence: TGTGCCAGCAGCTTTAGGGGACTAGGTTACGAGCAGTACTTC. Amino acids: CASSFRGLGYEQYF. J is TRBJ2-7 and V is TRBV7-2; TRBD2 aligns across 8 bases. The CDR3 is 14 amino acids. Unmatched junction bases numbered 5, after V lost 3 bases and J lost 4 bases. The V gene's germline CDR1 is SGHTA and CDR2 FQGNSA.

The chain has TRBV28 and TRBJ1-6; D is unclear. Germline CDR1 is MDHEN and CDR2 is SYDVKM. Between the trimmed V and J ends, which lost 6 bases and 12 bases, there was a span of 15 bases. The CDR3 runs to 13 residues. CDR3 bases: TGTGCCAGCAGCCAGACAACTAGGGAACCCCTCCACTTT. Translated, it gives CASSQTTREPLHF. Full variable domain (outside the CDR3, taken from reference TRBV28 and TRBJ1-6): DVKVTQSSRYLVKRTGEKVFLECVQDMDHENMFWYRQDPGLGLRLIYFSYDVKMKEKGDIPEGYSVSREKKERFSLILESASTNQTSMYLCASSQTTREPLHFGNGTRLTVT.

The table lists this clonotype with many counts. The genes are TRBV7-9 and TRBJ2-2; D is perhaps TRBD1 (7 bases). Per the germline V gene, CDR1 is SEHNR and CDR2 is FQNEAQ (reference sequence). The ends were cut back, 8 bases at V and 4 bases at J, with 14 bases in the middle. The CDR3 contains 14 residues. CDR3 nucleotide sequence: TGTGCCAGCGCCCAGGGGGGATCCACCGGGGAGCTGTTTTTT. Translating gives CASAQGGSTGELFF.

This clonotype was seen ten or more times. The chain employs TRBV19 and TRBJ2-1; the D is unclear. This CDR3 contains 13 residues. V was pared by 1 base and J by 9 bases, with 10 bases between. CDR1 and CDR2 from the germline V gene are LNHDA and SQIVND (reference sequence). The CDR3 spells CASSIADNGEQFF. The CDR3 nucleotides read TGTGCCAGTAGTATAGCCGATAACGGTGAGCAGTTCTTC.

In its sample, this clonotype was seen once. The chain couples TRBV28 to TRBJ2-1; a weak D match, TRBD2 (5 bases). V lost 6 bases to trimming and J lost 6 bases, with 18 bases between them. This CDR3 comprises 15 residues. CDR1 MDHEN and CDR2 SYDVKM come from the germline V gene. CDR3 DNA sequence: TGTGCCAGCAGGAGGACTCTTGGCTCCCTCAATGAGCAGTTCTTC. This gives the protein CASRRTLGSLNEQFF.

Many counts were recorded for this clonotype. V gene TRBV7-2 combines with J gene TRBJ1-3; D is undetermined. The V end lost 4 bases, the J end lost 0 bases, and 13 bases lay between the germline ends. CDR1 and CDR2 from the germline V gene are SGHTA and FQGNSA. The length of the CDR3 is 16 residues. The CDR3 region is CASSSMARSSGNTIYF. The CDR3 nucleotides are TGTGCCAGCAGCTCCATGGCGCGAAGCTCTGGAAACACCATATATTTT.

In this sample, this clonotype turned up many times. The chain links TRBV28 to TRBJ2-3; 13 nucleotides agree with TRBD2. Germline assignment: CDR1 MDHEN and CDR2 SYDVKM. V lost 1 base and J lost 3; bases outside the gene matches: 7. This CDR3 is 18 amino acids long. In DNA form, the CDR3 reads TGTGCCAGCAGTTTATCGCCACCGGGACTAGCGGGGACAGATACGCAGTATTTT. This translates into CASSLSPPGLAGTDTQYF.

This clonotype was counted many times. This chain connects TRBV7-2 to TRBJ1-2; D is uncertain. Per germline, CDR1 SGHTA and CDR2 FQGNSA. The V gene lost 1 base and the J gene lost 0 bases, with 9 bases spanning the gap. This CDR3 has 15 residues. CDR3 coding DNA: TGTGCCAGCAGCTTAGTGGGAGGTTCTAACTATGGCTACACCTTC. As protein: CASSLVGGSNYGYTF.

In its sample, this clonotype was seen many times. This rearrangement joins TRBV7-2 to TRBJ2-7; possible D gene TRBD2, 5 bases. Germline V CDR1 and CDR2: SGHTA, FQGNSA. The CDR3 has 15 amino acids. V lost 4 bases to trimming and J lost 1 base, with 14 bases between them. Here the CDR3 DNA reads TGTGCCAGCAGCTCGCGCACTAGTTATTCCTACGAGCAGTACTTC. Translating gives CASSSRTSYSYEQYF.

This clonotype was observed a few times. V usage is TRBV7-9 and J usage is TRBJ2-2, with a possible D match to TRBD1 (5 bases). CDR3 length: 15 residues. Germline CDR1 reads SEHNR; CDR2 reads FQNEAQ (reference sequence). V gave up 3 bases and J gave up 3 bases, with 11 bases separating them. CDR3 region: CASSLAAGYTGELFF. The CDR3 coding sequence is TGTGCCAGCAGCTTGGCGGCAGGGTACACCGGGGAGCTGTTTTTT. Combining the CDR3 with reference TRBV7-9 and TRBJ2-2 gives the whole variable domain DTGVSQNPRHKITKRGQNVTFRCDPISEHNRLYWYRQTLGQGPEFLTYFQNEAQLEKSRLLSDRFSAERPKGSFSTLEIQRTEQGDSAMYLCASSLAAGYTGELFFGEGSRLTVL.

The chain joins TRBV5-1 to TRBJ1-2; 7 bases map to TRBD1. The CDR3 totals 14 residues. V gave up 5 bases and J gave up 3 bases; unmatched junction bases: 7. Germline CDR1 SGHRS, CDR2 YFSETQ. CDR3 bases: TGCGCCAGCAGACCGCCCGGGACAGACTATGGCTACACCTTC. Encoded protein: CASRPPGTDYGYTF.

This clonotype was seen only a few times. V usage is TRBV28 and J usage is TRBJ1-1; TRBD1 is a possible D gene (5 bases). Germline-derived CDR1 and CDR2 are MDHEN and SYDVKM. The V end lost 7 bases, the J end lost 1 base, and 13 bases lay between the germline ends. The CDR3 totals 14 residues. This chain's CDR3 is CASTGAWGNTEAFF. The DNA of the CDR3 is TGTGCCAGCACCGGGGCGTGGGGGAACACTGAAGCTTTCTTT.

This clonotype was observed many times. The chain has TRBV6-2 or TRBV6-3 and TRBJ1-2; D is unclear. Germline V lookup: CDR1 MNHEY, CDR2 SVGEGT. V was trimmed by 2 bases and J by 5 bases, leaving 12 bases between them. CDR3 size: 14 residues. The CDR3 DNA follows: TGTGCCAGCAGTTACGTGGGGAGAGAGTATGGCTACACCTTC. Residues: CASSYVGREYGYTF.

CDR3 nucleotides: TGTGCCAGCTCTCCTGCCGGGGGGGCAGGGAACACCATATATTTT. Protein product: CASSPAGGAGNTIYF. The chain uses TRBV7-8 and TRBJ1-3; the D gene is possibly TRBD1 (6 bases). V was cut by 8 bases and J by 7 bases, with 21 bases left in between. The CDR3 has 15 amino acids. The germline CDR1 and CDR2 sequences are SGHVS and FQNEAQ. The full variable domain, in which reference TRBV7-8 and TRBJ1-3 provide the parts outside the CDR3, is GAGVSQSPRYKVAKRGQDVALRCDPISGHVSLFWYQQALGQGPEFLTYFQNEAQLDKSGLPSDRFFAERPEGSVSTLKIQRTQQEDSAVYLCASSPAGGAGNTIYFGEGSWLTVV.

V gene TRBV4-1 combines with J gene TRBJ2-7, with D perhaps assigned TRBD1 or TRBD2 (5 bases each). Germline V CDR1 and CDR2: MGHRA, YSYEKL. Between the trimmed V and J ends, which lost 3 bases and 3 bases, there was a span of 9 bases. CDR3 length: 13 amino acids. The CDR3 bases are TGCGCCAGCAGCCAGTGGGACGACTACGAGCAGTACTTC. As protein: CASSQWDDYEQYF.